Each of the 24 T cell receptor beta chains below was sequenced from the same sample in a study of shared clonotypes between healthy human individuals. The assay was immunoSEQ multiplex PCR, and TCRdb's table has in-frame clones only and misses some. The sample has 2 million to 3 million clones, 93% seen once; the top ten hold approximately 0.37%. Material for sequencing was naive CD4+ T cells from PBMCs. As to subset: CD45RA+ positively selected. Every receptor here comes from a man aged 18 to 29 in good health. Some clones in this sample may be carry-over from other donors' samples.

In DNA form, the CDR3 reads TGCGCCAGCAGTAACCCGGACAGAACTCAAGAGACCCAGTACTTC. It specifies CASSNPDRTQETQYF. The chain recombines TRBV10-2 with TRBJ2-5; D possibly corresponds to TRBD1 (6 bases). The CDR3 length is 15 residues. V shed 5 bases and J shed 2 bases, with 15 bases lying between them. Germline values: CDR1 WSHSY, CDR2 SAAADI.

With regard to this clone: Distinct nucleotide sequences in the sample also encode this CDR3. The CDR3 loop is CASSLRTGNQPQHF. CDR3 in DNA: TGTGCCAGCAGCCTAAGGACGGGCAATCAGCCCCAGCATTTT. V gene TRBV7-2 combines with J gene TRBJ1-5; D gene ambiguous. Germline V gives CDR1 SGHTA, CDR2 FQGNSA. V lost 5 bases and J 2 bases, leaving 10 bases between the germline ends. There are 14 residues in the CDR3.

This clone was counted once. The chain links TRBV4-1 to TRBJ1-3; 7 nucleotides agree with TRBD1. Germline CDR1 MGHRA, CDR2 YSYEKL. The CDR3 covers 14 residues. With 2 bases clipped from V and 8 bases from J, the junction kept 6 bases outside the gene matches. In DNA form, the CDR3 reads TGCGCCAGCAGCCAACGACAGGGACCAGACACCATATATTTT. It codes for CASSQRQGPDTIYF.

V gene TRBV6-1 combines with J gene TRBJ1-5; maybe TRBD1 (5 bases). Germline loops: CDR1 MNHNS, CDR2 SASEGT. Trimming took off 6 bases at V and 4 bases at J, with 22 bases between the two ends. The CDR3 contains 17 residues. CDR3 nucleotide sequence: TGTGCCAGCAGAGAACTGACGGCTGAAGGGGCAAATCAGCCCCAGCATTTT. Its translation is CASRELTAEGANQPQHF.

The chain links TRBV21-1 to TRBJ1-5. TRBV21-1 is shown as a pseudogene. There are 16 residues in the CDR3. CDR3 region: CASSKGRSYSNQPQHF. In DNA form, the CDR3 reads TGTGCCAGCAGCAAAGGGCGGAGTTATAGCAATCAGCCCCAGCATTTT.

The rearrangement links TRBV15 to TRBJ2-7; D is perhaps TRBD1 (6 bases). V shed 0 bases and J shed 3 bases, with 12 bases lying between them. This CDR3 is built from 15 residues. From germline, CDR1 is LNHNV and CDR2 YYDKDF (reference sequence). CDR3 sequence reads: CATSRELDSYYEQYF. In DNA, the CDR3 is TGTGCCACCAGCAGAGAATTGGACAGTTACTACGAGCAGTACTTC.

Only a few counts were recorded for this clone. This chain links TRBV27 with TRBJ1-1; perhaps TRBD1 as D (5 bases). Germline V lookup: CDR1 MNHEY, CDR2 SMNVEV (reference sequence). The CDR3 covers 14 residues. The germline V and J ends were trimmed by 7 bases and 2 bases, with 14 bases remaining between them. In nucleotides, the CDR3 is TGTGCCAGCAACCCTGGGGGGAGCAACACTGAAGCTTTCTTT. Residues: CASNPGGSNTEAFF.

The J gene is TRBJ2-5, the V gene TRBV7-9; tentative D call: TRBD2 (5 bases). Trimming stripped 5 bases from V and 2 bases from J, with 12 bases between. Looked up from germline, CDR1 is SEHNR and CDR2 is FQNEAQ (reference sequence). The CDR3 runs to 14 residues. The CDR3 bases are TGTGCCAGCAGCCCTCTGAGGGAACAAGAGACCCAGTACTTC. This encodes CASSPLREQETQYF.

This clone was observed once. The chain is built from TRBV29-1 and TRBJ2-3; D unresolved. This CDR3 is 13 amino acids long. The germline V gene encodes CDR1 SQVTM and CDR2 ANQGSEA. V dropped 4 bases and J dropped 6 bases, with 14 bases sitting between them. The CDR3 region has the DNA TGCAGCGTTGTATCGGGTTTCGCGGATACGCAGTATTTT. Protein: CSVVSGFADTQYF.

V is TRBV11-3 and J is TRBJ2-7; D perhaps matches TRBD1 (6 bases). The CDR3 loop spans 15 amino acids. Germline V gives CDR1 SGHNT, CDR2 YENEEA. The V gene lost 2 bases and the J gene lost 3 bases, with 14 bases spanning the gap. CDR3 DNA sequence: TGTGCCAGCAGCTTATATTCAGGGGCAGACTACGAGCAGTACTTC. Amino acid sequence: CASSLYSGADYEQYF.

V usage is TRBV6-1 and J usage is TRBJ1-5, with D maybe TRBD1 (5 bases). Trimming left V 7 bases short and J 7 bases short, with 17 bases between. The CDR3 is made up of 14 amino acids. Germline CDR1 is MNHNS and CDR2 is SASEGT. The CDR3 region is CASTQGTPTQPQHF. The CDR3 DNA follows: TGTGCCAGCACCCAAGGGACTCCTACCCAGCCCCAGCATTTT.

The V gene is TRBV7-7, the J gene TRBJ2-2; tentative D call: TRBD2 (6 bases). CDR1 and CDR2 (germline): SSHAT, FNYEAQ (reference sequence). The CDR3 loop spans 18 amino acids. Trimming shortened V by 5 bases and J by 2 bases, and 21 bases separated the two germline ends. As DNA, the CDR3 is TGTGCCAGCAGCCCCTCCTTTGCAGGGAGGCTAAACACCGGGGAGCTGTTTTTT. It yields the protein CASSPSFAGRLNTGELFF.

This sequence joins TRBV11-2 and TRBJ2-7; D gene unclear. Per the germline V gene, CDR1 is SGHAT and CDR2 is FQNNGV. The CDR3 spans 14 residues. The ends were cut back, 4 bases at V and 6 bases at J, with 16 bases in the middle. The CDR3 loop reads CASSSPARLGEQYF. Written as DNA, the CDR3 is TGTGCCAGCAGCTCCCCGGCCAGACTGGGCGAGCAGTACTTC.

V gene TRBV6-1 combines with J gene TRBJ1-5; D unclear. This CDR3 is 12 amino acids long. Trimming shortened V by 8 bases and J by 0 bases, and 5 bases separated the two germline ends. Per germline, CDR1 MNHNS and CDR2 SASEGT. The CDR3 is CASEVSNQPQHF. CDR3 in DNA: TGTGCCAGCGAGGTTAGCAATCAGCCCCAGCATTTT.

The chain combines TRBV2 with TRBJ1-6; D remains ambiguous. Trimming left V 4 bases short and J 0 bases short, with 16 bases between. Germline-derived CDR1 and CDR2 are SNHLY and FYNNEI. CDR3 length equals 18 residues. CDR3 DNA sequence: TGTGCCAGCAGTGGGAGCCCTGGGGAAACCTCCTATAATTCACCCCTCCACTTT. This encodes CASSGSPGETSYNSPLHF.

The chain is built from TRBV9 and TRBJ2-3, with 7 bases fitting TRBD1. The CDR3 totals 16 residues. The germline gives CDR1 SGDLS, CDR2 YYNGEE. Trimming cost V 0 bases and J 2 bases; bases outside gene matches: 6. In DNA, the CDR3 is TGTGCCAGCAGCGTAGTGGGGACAGTGAACACAGATACGCAGTATTTT. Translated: CASSVVGTVNTDTQYF.

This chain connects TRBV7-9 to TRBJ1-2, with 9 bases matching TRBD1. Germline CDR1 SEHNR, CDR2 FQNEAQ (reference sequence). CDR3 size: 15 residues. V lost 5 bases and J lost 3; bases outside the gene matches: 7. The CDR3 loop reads CASSLGQGIDYGYTF. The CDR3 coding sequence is TGTGCCAGCAGCCTTGGACAGGGGATCGACTATGGCTACACCTTC.

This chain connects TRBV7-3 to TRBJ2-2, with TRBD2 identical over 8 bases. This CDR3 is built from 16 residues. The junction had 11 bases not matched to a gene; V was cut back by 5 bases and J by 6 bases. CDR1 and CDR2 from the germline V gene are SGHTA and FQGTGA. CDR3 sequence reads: CASSPRGGVTPGELFF. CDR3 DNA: TGTGCCAGCAGCCCCCGGGGGGGAGTGACCCCCGGGGAGCTGTTTTTT.

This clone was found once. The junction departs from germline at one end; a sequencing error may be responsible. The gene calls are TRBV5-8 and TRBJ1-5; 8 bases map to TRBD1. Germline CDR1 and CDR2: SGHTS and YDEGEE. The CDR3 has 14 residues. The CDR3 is CASSLDRERQPQHF. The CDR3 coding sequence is TGTGCCAGCAGTTTGGACAGGGAACGTCAGCCCCAGCATTTT.

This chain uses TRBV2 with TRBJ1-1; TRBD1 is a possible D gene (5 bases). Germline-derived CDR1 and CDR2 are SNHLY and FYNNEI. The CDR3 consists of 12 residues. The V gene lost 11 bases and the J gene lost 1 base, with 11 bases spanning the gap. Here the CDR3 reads CAAKDRNTEAFF. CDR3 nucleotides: TGTGCCGCAAAAGACAGGAACACTGAAGCTTTCTTT. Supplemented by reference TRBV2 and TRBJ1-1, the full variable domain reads EPEVTQTPSHQVTQMGQEVILRCVPISNHLYFYWYRQILGQKVEFLVSFYNNEISEKSEIFDDQFSVERPDGSNFTLKIRSTKLEDSAMYFCAAKDRNTEAFFGQGTRLTVV.

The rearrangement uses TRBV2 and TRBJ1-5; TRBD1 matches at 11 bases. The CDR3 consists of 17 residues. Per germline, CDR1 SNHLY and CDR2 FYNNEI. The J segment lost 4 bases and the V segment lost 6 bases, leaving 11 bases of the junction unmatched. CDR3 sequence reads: CASSVSPGTGGNQPQHF. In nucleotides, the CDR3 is TGTGCCAGCAGCGTAAGTCCCGGGACAGGGGGGAATCAGCCCCAGCATTTT.

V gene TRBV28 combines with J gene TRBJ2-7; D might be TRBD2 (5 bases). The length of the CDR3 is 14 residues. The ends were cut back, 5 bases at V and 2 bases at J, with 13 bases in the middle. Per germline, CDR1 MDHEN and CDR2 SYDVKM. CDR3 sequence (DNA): TGTGCCAGCAGTCGGAGGCAGGTCGCCTACGAGCAGTACTTC. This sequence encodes CASSRRQVAYEQYF.

The CDR3 region has the DNA TGTGCCAGCAGCAGACGACAGGGGGTAAAGAACAATGAGCAGTTCTTC. Its translation: CASSRRQGVKNNEQFF. J is TRBJ2-1 and V is TRBV14, with TRBD1 matching 9 bases. The V gene end was trimmed by 5 bases and the J gene end by 5 bases; junction bases not matched to a gene: 10. Germline lookup yields CDR1 SGHDN and CDR2 FVKESK. The CDR3 runs to 16 residues.

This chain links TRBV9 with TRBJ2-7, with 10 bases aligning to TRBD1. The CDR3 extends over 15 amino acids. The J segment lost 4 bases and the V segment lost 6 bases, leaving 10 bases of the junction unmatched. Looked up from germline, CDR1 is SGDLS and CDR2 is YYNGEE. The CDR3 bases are TGTGCCAGCACAGCGGGGACAGGGGTTCTATACGAGCAGTACTTC. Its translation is CASTAGTGVLYEQYF.